These 29 T cell receptor beta chains were all obtained from the same sample, sequenced in a study of memory CD4+ T cells and cytomegalovirus serostatus. Single viable CD3+CD4+CD8-CD45RO+ cells were sorted as the memory CD4+ T cells. Sequencing was performed with immunoSEQ multiplex PCR; in TCRdb, only in-frame clones are kept and a portion is missing. The data hold nearly 60,000 clones, with roughly three quarters observed a single time. The material sequenced was memory CD4+ T cells from blood. These receptors were collected from an adult in good health and CMV-seronegative.

In DNA, the CDR3 is TGCAGCGTTATTGCACAGCAAGAGACCCAGTACTTC. It codes for CSVIAQQETQYF. V is TRBV29-1 and J is TRBJ2-5; D ambiguous. Germline assignment: CDR1 SQVTM and CDR2 ANQGSEA. The CDR3 is 12 amino acids. V lost 5 bases, J lost 2 bases, and 9 bases lay in between.

The CDR3 sequence: CASSLAGGSRSEQYF. CDR3 bases: TGTGCCAGCAGCTTAGCGGGAGGGTCACGGTCCGAGCAGTACTTC. The V and J genes are TRBV7-2 and TRBJ2-7; TRBD2 agrees at 7 bases. V gave up 0 bases and J gave up 6 bases; unmatched junction bases: 8. Germline V gene data show CDR1 as SGHTA and CDR2 as FQGNSA. The CDR3 sequence is 15 residues long.

This clone was picked up one time. This chain joins TRBV19 and TRBJ1-1; possibly TRBD1 for D (5 bases). This CDR3 region has 13 residues. From germline, CDR1 is LNHDA and CDR2 SQIVND (reference sequence). Trimming pared 5 bases from V and 4 bases from J, leaving 11 bases between. CDR3 in amino acids: CASSQQASTEAFF. In DNA form, the CDR3 reads TGTGCCAGTAGTCAACAGGCGTCCACTGAAGCTTTCTTT.

This clone appeared many times. The V gene is TRBV18, the J gene TRBJ2-7; tentatively, D is TRBD2 (6 bases). This CDR3 contains 15 residues. Germline V CDR1 and CDR2: KGHSH, LQKENI. Trimming took off 1 base at V and 2 bases at J, with 12 bases between the two ends. The CDR3: CASSPRRELPYEQYF. The CDR3 DNA sequence: TGTGCCAGCTCACCACGGCGGGAACTTCCCTACGAGCAGTACTTC.

CDR3: CASSPRLEGYTF. The DNA for the CDR3 is TGTGCCAGCAGTCCGCGTTTGGAAGGCTACACCTTC. The rearrangement joins TRBV6-1 to TRBJ1-2, with unresolved D. Germline CDR1 MNHNS, CDR2 SASEGT. V lost 5 bases, J lost 8 bases, and 12 bases lay in between. This CDR3 has 12 residues.

The V gene is TRBV6-1, the J gene TRBJ2-5, with 9 positions matching TRBD2. Per the germline V gene, CDR1 is MNHNS and CDR2 is SASEGT. The CDR3 loop spans 17 amino acids. Trimming at V came to 1 base and at J to 2 bases, leaving 8 bases not matched to a gene. CDR3 protein: CASSEGPPSGTQETQYF. Here the CDR3 DNA reads TGTGCCAGCAGTGAAGGACCCCCTAGCGGGACTCAAGAGACCCAGTACTTC.

This clone showed up just once. V usage is TRBV5-4 and J usage is TRBJ1-2, with 7 bases identical to TRBD1. V was pared by 1 base and J by 7 bases, with 13 bases of the junction left unmatched. Germline CDR1 SGHNT, CDR2 YYREEE (reference sequence). This CDR3 contains 16 residues. The CDR3, as DNA: TGTGCCAGCAGCTTGAGTACCTTAAGGACAGGCGGTGGCTACACCTTC. This sequence encodes CASSLSTLRTGGGYTF.

The genes are TRBV7-3 and TRBJ1-1; 7 bases match TRBD1. Germline lookup yields CDR1 SGHTA and CDR2 FQGTGA. The CDR3 covers 15 residues. Losses at the gene ends were 5 bases for V and 5 bases for J; bases not matched to a gene: 11. The chain's CDR3 is CASSALAGGFTEAFF. The CDR3 nucleotides read TGTGCCAGCAGCGCCTTAGCAGGGGGTTTTACTGAAGCTTTCTTT.

The CDR3, as DNA: TGTGCCAGCAGCTTAGGACAGAGCAATCAGCCCCAGCATTTT. Translated: CASSLGQSNQPQHF. The chain has TRBV13 and TRBJ1-5; D gene ambiguous. CDR3 length: 14 residues. The germline CDR1 and CDR2 sequences are PRHDT and FYEKMQ (reference sequence). With 0 bases removed from V and 1 base from J, the gap between germline ends came to 4 bases.

The sample holds one count of this clone. The chain links TRBV14 to TRBJ2-7; D is possibly TRBD2 (6 bases). The ends were cut back, 1 base at V and 3 bases at J, with 22 bases in the middle. The CDR3 spans 18 residues. In germline, CDR1 is SGHDN, CDR2 FVKESK. This chain's CDR3 is CASSQVIVAGSRFYEQYF. CDR3 sequence (DNA): TGTGCCAGCAGCCAAGTTATTGTGGCGGGATCTCGCTTCTACGAGCAGTACTTC.

V is TRBV28 and J is TRBJ1-3, with D possibly TRBD1 on 5 matching bases. There are 16 residues in the CDR3. Trimming stripped 5 bases from V and 2 bases from J, with 16 bases between. Germline CDR1 reads MDHEN; CDR2 reads SYDVKM. CDR3 residues: CASSLRQKRAGNTIYF. The CDR3 DNA is TGTGCCAGCAGTCTCAGACAGAAGAGGGCTGGAAACACCATATATTTT.

The V gene is TRBV5-6, the J gene TRBJ1-1; unclear D gene. The CDR3 is made up of 11 amino acids. The V gene lost 3 bases and the J gene lost 7 bases, with 7 bases spanning the gap. Germline loops: CDR1 SGHDT, CDR2 YYEEEE. CDR3 amino acids: CASSSLREAFF. The CDR3 DNA sequence: TGTGCCAGCAGCTCTTTACGTGAAGCTTTCTTT. The full variable domain, with the rest looked up from reference TRBV5-6 and TRBJ1-1, is DAGVTQSPTHLIKTRGQQVTLRCSPKSGHDTVSWYQQALGQGPQFIFQYYEEEERQRGNFPDRFSGHQFPNYSSELNVNALLLGDSALYLCASSSLREAFFGQGTRLTVV.

The chain joins TRBV6-5 to TRBJ1-5; D ambiguous. CDR3 size: 14 residues. Germline CDR1 and CDR2: MNHEY and SVGAGI. V shed 4 bases and J shed 5 bases, with 12 bases lying between them. The CDR3 DNA reads as TGTGCCAGCAGTTCCTCAGGTGGGGATCAGCCCCAGCATTTT. This encodes CASSSSGGDQPQHF.

V usage is TRBV9 and J usage is TRBJ1-3; D gene unclear. V was cut by 2 bases and J by 1 base, with 16 bases left in between. The germline V gene has CDR1 SGDLS and CDR2 YYNGEE. This CDR3 comprises 17 residues. DNA for the CDR3: TGTGCCAGCAGCGTCCTCAGACGACACCATTCTGGAAACACCATATATTTT. Its protein product is CASSVLRRHHSGNTIYF.

This sequence joins TRBV5-1 and TRBJ2-2, with 10 nucleotides matching TRBD2. CDR3 size: 16 residues. The ends lost 4 bases at V and 1 base at J; junction bases unmatched: 4. CDR1 SGHRS and CDR2 YFSETQ come from the germline V gene. CDR3 amino acids: CASSTSGNLNTGELFF. The CDR3 DNA reads TGCGCCAGCAGCACTAGCGGGAACCTGAACACCGGGGAGCTGTTTTTT. Full variable domain (missing parts from reference TRBV5-1 and TRBJ2-2): KAGVTQTPRYLIKTRGQQVTLSCSPISGHRSVSWYQQTPGQGLQFLFEYFSETQRNKGNFPGRFSGRQFSNSRSEMNVSTLELGDSALYLCASSTSGNLNTGELFFGEGSRLTVL.

V and J are TRBV12-5 and TRBJ2-3; 7 positions match TRBD1. The CDR3 is 12 amino acids. The V gene end was trimmed by 6 bases and the J gene end by 13 bases; junction bases not matched to a gene: 10. The germline V gene encodes CDR1 LGHNT and CDR2 FRNRAP. CDR3 protein: CASGARQGQEYF. CDR3 coding DNA: TGTGCTAGTGGGGCCAGACAGGGTCAGGAGTATTTT.

The chain joins TRBV9 to TRBJ2-7; D uncertain. Germline assignment: CDR1 SGDLS and CDR2 YYNGEE. CDR3 length: 13 amino acids. V shed 0 bases and J shed 5 bases, with 9 bases lying between them. CDR3 protein: CASSVGPPDEQYF. The CDR3 nucleotides read TGTGCCAGCAGCGTAGGGCCGCCCGACGAGCAGTACTTC.

The chain joins TRBV19 to TRBJ1-2; D is uncertain. CDR1 is LNHDA, CDR2 SQIVND, per germline (reference sequence). The CDR3 is 14 amino acids. Trimming shortened V by 0 bases and J by 8 bases, and 13 bases separated the two germline ends. As DNA, the CDR3 is TGTGCCAGTAGTATAGACAGCCGACCGTGGGGCTACACCTTC. It yields the protein CASSIDSRPWGYTF.

The V call is TRBV6-1, the J call TRBJ1-2, with 9 positions matching TRBD1. Unmatched junction bases numbered 6, after V lost 6 bases and J lost 7 bases. This CDR3 is built from 13 residues. Germline V CDR1 and CDR2: MNHNS, SASEGT. The CDR3 region has the DNA TGTGCCAGCAGAGCCGGGACAGGGAGTGGCTACACCTTC. This gives the protein CASRAGTGSGYTF.

The chain joins TRBV10-1 to TRBJ1-1, with D possibly matching TRBD1 (6 bases). V was clipped by 3 bases and J by 5 bases, with 16 bases between them. This CDR3 has 15 residues. The V gene's germline CDR1 is WNHNN and CDR2 SYGVQD (reference sequence). CDR3 nucleotide sequence: TGCGCCAGCAGTGATGAAGGGGGTGGAGTGACTGAAGCTTTCTTT. Its translation: CASSDEGGGVTEAFF.

The chain couples TRBV7-2 to TRBJ1-5, with D maybe TRBD1 (6 bases). V was clipped by 5 bases and J by 0 bases, with 14 bases between them. The germline CDR1 and CDR2 sequences are SGHTA and FQGNSA. The CDR3 runs 16 residues. The CDR3 sequence: CASSTGSQHSNQPQHF. CDR3 sequence (DNA): TGTGCCAGCAGCACAGGGTCGCAGCATAGCAATCAGCCCCAGCATTTT. The complete variable domain, with remaining parts taken from reference TRBV7-2 and TRBJ1-5, reads GAGVSQSPSNKVTEKGKDVELRCDPISGHTALYWYRQSLGQGLEFLIYFQGNSAPDKSGLPSDRFSAERTGGSVSTLTIQRTQQEDSAVYLCASSTGSQHSNQPQHFGDGTRLSIL.

As regards this clone: This same CDR3 is encoded by further DNA sequences in the sample. This chain uses TRBV7-2 with TRBJ2-5; no firm D call. This CDR3 is 13 amino acids long. The V gene lost 2 bases and the J gene lost 1 base, with 5 bases spanning the gap. Germline CDR1 and CDR2: SGHTA and FQGNSA. CDR3 coding DNA: TGTGCCAGCAGCTTAAGTCCCCAAGAGACCCAGTACTTC. It specifies CASSLSPQETQYF.

The chain employs TRBV6-5 and TRBJ2-1; 7 nucleotides match TRBD2. The germline gives CDR1 MNHEY, CDR2 SVGAGI. V lost 4 bases and J lost 0; bases outside the gene matches: 3. The CDR3 contains 15 residues. The CDR3 region is CASSFRGSSYNEQFF. CDR3 DNA sequence: TGTGCCAGCAGTTTTCGCGGGAGCTCCTACAATGAGCAGTTCTTC.

This clone was observed a few times. The chain recombines TRBV6-4 with TRBJ2-2; 9 positions match TRBD1. Trimming removed 0 bases from V and 7 bases from J; junction bases left unmatched: 6. This CDR3 region has 16 residues. CDR1 is MRHNA, CDR2 SNTAGT, per germline. CDR3 nucleotide sequence: TGTGCCAGCAGTGACTCTGGGACAGGGACGTTCGGGGAGCTGTTTTTT. Its translation: CASSDSGTGTFGELFF.

This rearrangement joins TRBV14 to TRBJ2-7; perhaps TRBD1 as D (7 bases). V shed 5 bases and J shed 3 bases, with 11 bases lying between them. Germline V lookup: CDR1 SGHDN, CDR2 FVKESK. The CDR3 extends over 13 amino acids. The CDR3 DNA reads as TGTGCCAGCAGCAGGGGGGACAGCTACGAGCAGTACTTC. This codes for CASSRGDSYEQYF.

J is TRBJ2-1 and V is TRBV2; no definite D call. The CDR3 runs 12 residues. The germline V gene has CDR1 SNHLY and CDR2 FYNNEI. Trimming pared 7 bases from V and 0 bases from J, leaving 4 bases between. Written as DNA, the CDR3 is TGTGCCAGCAATCCCTCCTACAATGAGCAGTTCTTC. Translated, it gives CASNPSYNEQFF.

The genes are TRBV7-6 and TRBJ2-7; D not resolved. CDR1 is SGHVS and CDR2 is FNYEAQ in the germline V gene. Trimming pared 3 bases from V and 0 bases from J, leaving 6 bases between. The CDR3 consists of 13 residues. CDR3 region: CASSLTFSYEQYF. CDR3 DNA: TGTGCCAGCAGCTTGACTTTCTCCTACGAGCAGTACTTC.

This clone was picked up a small number of times. The rearrangement uses TRBV9 and TRBJ1-5; the D is unclear. V shed 0 bases and J shed 4 bases, with 11 bases lying between them. Germline V lookup: CDR1 SGDLS, CDR2 YYNGEE. This CDR3 region has 15 residues. CDR3 bases: TGTGCCAGCAGCGTAGGACCCTTTGGGAATCAGCCCCAGCATTTT. Amino acids: CASSVGPFGNQPQHF.

The rearrangement uses TRBV6-5 and TRBJ2-1; D might be TRBD2 (5 bases). This CDR3 is 13 amino acids long. CDR1 is MNHEY and CDR2 is SVGAGI in the germline V gene. V was shortened by 7 bases and J by 6 bases, with 13 bases between the two germline ends. The CDR3 loop reads CASTPPTSNEQFF. The CDR3 DNA sequence: TGTGCCAGCACCCCACCCACTAGCAATGAGCAGTTCTTC.